The T cell receptor (beta chain) under discussion was sequenced for a study of T cell responses to AZD1222 COVID-19 vaccine. TCRdb's copy holds only in-frame clones and misses some; the assay was immunoSEQ multiplex PCR. The sample has roughly 140,000 clones, around 86% seen once. The CDR3 is 12 residues long. Trimming pared 6 bases from V and 8 bases from J, leaving 13 bases between. Germline V gene lookup returns CDR1 MDHEN and CDR2 SYDVKM. The rearrangement links TRBV28 to TRBJ1-2; D is possibly TRBD1 (5 bases). The clonotype comes from an adult in good health. This sample comprised peripheral blood, obtained on day 0 of MenACWY control vaccination. This CDR3 reads CASRMDKVGYTF. The CDR3 region has the DNA TGTGCCAGCAGAATGGACAAGGTCGGCTACACCTTC.